Reported below is one TCR beta chain. Its antigen is unidentified. Treatment reported: roughly 20 received Ad26.COV2.S at low or high dose, single or two shots; five or six received placebo; per-sample allocation not given. Collection of samples fell on day 63 after the first vaccine or placebo injection. The individual, an adult aged 18-55 years, was a donor in Boston. CDR1 LGHDT and CDR2 YNNKEL come from the germline V gene (reference sequence). Unmatched junction bases numbered 5, after V lost 4 bases and J lost 1 base. There are 17 residues in the CDR3. The source of the sample is a study of Ad26.COV2.S vaccination and SARS-CoV-2 variants. Study-level information: Ad26.COV2.S given intramuscularly, once or twice 56 days apart.

Study findings and constraints: Considerable breadth of spike-specific CD8+ and CD4+ T cell responses has reportedly been documented following vaccination.

Using immunoSEQ multiplex PCR, the repertoire was profiled, and TCRdb retains in-frame clones only, with some absent. This sample has roughly 250,000 clones, with 87% found just once. The sequenced sample was peripheral blood, obtained in a trial of Ad26.COV2.S vaccine versus placebo. This sequence was found in a person aged 18 to 59 who received the Ad26.COV2.S COVID-19 vaccine or a placebo. This chain uses TRBV3-1 (or the pseudogene TRBV3-2) with TRBJ2-3; 13 bases match TRBD2. The CDR3 region is CASSPRLAGGRTDTQYF. The CDR3 DNA sequence: TGTGCCAGCAGCCCCCGACTAGCGGGGGGCCGCACAGATACGCAGTATTTT.